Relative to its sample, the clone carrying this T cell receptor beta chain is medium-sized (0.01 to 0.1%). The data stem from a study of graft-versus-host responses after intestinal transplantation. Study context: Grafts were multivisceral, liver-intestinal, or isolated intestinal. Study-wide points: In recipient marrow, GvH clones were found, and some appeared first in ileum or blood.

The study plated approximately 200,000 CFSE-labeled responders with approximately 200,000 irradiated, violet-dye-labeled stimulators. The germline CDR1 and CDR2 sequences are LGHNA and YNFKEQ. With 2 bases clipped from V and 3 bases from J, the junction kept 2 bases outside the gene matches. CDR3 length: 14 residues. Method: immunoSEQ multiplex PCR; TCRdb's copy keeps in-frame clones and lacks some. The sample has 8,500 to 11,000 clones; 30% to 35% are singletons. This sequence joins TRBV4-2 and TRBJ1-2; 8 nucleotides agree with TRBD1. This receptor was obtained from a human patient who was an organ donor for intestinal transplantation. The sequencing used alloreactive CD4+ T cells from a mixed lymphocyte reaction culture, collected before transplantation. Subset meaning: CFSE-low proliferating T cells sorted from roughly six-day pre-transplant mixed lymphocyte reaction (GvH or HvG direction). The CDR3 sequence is CASSQQQGDYGYTF. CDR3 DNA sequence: TGTGCCAGCAGCCAACAACAGGGGGACTATGGCTACACCTTC.